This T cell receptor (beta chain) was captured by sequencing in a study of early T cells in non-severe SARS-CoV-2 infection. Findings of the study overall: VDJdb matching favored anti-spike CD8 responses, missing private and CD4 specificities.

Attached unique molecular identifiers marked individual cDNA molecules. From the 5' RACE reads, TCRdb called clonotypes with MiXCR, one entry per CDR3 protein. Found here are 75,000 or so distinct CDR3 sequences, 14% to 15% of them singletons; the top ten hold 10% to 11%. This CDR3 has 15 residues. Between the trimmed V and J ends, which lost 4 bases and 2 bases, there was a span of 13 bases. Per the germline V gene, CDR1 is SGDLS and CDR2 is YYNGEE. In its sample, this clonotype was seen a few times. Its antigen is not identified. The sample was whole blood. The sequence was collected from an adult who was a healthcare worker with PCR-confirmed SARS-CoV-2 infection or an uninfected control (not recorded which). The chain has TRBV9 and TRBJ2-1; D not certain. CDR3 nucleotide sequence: TGTGCCAGCAGCCCAGCAGTGTCCCCCTACAATGAGCAGTTCTTC. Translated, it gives CASSPAVSPYNEQFF.